This T cell receptor delta chain was recovered during a study of Vδ1+ human thymocytes. Details on this clone: What it binds is unknown.

Alphabeta T cells were depleted, then CD3+ Vdelta1+ Vdelta2- thymocytes were FACS-sorted. Overall study results and limits: About 20% of thymic delta-chain sequences were Vdelta2, with few Vdelta3, unlike blood Vdelta1+ controls. Thymic TRG and TRD repertoires appeared highly polyclonal, with Gaussian CDR3 length distributions.

The germline V gene has CDR1 TSWWSYY and CDR2 QGS. Trimming at V came to 2 bases and at J to 0 bases, leaving 22 bases not matched to a gene. CDR3 length equals 22 residues. RNA was extracted from the cells and then reverse transcribed. Pooled V-gene forward primers with one constant-region reverse primer generated the CDR3 amplicons by multiplex PCR. TCRdb reanalysed the multiplex PCR reads via CATT. The sample comprises 80,000 or so delta-chain clones, around 30% of which are singletons, and 0.2% to 0.3% rests with the top ten. The source material was Vdelta1+ gamma-delta thymocytes from the thymus. As to subset: FACS-sorted CD3+ TCRalphabeta- TCRVdelta1+ TCRVdelta2- thymocytes. The genes are TRDV1 and TRDJ1; 9 nucleotides match TRDD3. The source of this sequence is a boy under two years old who had congenital heart surgery. In nucleotides, the CDR3 is TGTGCTCTTGGGGAAAATTTGGCCCCTAGGGGATACGCAAGGTTGTACACCGATAAACTCATCTTT. As protein: CALGENLAPRGYARLYTDKLIF.